The 6 T cell receptor beta chains presented below share a single source sample, sequenced in a study of vaccination effects on CD4 cells after COVID-19. Antigen-specific CD4+ T cells were expanded with viral peptide pools in the ViraFEST assay before sequencing. Researchers isolated CD4+ T cells once 9 to 11 days of culture had elapsed. The vaccine recipients had no prior SARS-CoV-2 infection, with negative nucleocapsid antibodies. Clones were sequenced by immunoSEQ multiplex PCR, and TCRdb holds only the in-frame ones, with some missing. This table has about 65,000 clones, roughly three quarters appearing once. Their recognized antigens are unknown. The sample consisted of CD4+ T cells from PBMCs cultured with HCoV-NL63 spike peptides, taken before COVID-19 vaccination. All receptors derive from a human donor who received a COVID-19 vaccine.

This chain uses TRBV27 with TRBJ1-6; no reliable D call. V lost 2 bases to trimming and J lost 2 bases, with 13 bases between them. This CDR3 is built from 17 residues. Germline assignment: CDR1 MNHEY and CDR2 SMNVEV (reference sequence). The CDR3 nucleotides are TGTGCCAGCAGTTTAGAGGCCCCCAGACCCTATAATTCACCCCTCCACTTT. Translating it yields CASSLEAPRPYNSPLHF.

V and J are TRBV30 and TRBJ1-1; 9 positions agree with TRBD1. V gave up 1 base and J gave up 0 bases; unmatched junction bases: 3. CDR1 GTSNPN and CDR2 SVGIG come from the germline V gene (reference sequence). CDR3 size: 15 residues. CDR3 amino acids: CAWSADRGMNTEAFF. CDR3 DNA sequence: TGTGCCTGGAGTGCGGACAGGGGAATGAACACTGAAGCTTTCTTT.

This clone occurred a few times. The rearrangement uses TRBV5-1 and TRBJ1-3, with a possible D match to TRBD1 (5 bases). This CDR3 is 18 amino acids long. V lost 5 bases and J 2 bases, leaving 23 bases between the germline ends. CDR1 is SGHRS and CDR2 is YFSETQ in the germline V gene. The CDR3 loop is CASSNSPPGYSAGNTIYF. The CDR3 region has the DNA TGCGCCAGCAGTAACAGTCCTCCAGGGTATTCTGCTGGAAACACCATATATTTT.

V is TRBV5-4 and J is TRBJ2-5, with TRBD1 matching over 11 bases. CDR3 size: 18 residues. Germline V lookup: CDR1 SGHNT, CDR2 YYREEE (reference sequence). Trimming at V came to 4 bases and at J to 5 bases, leaving 16 bases not matched to a gene. The CDR3 here is CASSQDRGRGRVWETQYF. In DNA, the CDR3 is TGTGCCAGCAGCCAGGACAGGGGGCGAGGGAGGGTTTGGGAGACCCAGTACTTC. The variable domain in full, completed from reference TRBV5-4 and TRBJ2-5, reads ETGVTQSPTHLIKTRGQQVTLRCSSQSGHNTVSWYQQALGQGPQFIFQYYREEENGRGNFPPRFSGLQFPNYSSELNVNALELDDSALYLCASSQDRGRGRVWETQYFGPGTRLLVL.

This chain uses TRBV7-2 with TRBJ1-3, with D possibly matching TRBD1 (6 bases). The CDR3 runs 15 residues. Germline values: CDR1 SGHTA, CDR2 FQGNSA. Between the trimmed V and J ends, which lost 5 bases and 4 bases, there was a span of 15 bases. This CDR3 is CASSPNRDIGNTIYF. The CDR3 nucleotides are TGTGCCAGCAGCCCCAACCGGGACATCGGAAACACCATATATTTT.

This clone was picked up a small number of times. The chain is built from TRBV6-1 and TRBJ1-2, with unresolved D. Looked up from germline, CDR1 is MNHNS and CDR2 is SASEGT. The germline V and J ends were trimmed by 0 bases and 4 bases, with 9 bases remaining between them. The CDR3 is 14 residues long. The CDR3 loop reads CASSEASHRYGYTF. CDR3 coding DNA: TGTGCCAGCAGTGAAGCGTCGCACCGCTATGGCTACACCTTC.